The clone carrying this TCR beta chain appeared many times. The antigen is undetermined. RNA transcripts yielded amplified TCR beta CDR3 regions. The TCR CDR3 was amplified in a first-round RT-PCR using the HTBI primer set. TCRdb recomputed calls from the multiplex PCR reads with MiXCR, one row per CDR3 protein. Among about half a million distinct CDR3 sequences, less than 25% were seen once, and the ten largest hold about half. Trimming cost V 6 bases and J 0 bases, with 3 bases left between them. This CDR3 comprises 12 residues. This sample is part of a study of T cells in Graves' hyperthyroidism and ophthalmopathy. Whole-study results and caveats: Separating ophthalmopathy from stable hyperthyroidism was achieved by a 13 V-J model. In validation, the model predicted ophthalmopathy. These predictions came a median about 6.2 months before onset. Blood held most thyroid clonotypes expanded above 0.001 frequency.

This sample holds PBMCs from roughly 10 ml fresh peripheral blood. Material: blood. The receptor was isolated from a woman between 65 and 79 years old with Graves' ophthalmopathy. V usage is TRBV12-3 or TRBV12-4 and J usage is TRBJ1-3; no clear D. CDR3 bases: TGTGCCAGCAGGGGCTCTGGAAACACCATATATTTT. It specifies CASRGSGNTIYF.